This record covers a single TCR beta chain. Its antigen is currently not known. No much larger clone is present one base from it, and per-base qualities are unavailable. This sample is part of a study of shared clonotypes between healthy human individuals (dated by TCRdb to the early 2020s). About the investigation overall: The cohort comprised two women and a few men aged 18 to 49 years. For each donor, CD4 naive and CD4 memory were each given three plates, CD8 naive was given two plates, and CD8 memory was given one plate. The study deeply sequenced blood TCR repertoires of about 5 healthy adults to estimate repertoire size and the extent of clonotype sharing between individuals. Different laboratories and diverse techniques were used to prepare libraries and sequence TCR repertoires, to increase sequencing depth and limit assay-specific biases. Leukapheresis yielded between about 0.85 and 9 billion PBMCs per donor. Broad study findings and their caveats: Even with the large sequencing depth, rarefaction of the sorted-subset datasets indicated that sequencing was incomplete. The small number of donors limited the genetic and exposure-history diversity represented. Larger estimated clonotype richness was generally found for naive subsets than for memory subsets. Pairwise subsampling led to the expectation that sequencing depth would affect the degree of clonotype sharing among donors. Compared with non-shared clonotypes, the clonotypes found in all four sorted-subset donors had higher generation probabilities. Sharing across a few donors was observed for around 4.8% of naive CD4, 3.5% of naive CD8, 2.3% of memory CD4, and over 0.3% of memory CD8 clonotypes. Sampling was limited to blood, and TCR repertoires in tissue likely differ from TCR repertoires in blood.

Using the deep immunoSEQ assay, TCR CDR3 regions were amplified from genomic DNA by multiplex PCR. Extracted genomic DNA from each cell subset was distributed evenly across all wells of several immunoSEQ 96-well plates, and each plate was treated as a replicate. Each replicate PCR for sorted subsets received roughly 0.2 ug genomic DNA, equal to tens of thousands of T cell genomes. The purified libraries were quantified using a Qubit 3.0 fluorometer, sized with a Bioanalyzer 2100, and then quantified again using the KAPA Library Quantification kit. Every immunoSEQ 96-well plate was sequenced on a dedicated single-read 150-cycle Illumina NextSeq 550 flow cell. The study's own analysis went as follows. Because only junctional sequences without quality scores were contained in the immunoSEQ output, filtering matching that applied to full-length reads could not be performed. To assign V/J genes and CDR3, sequences were annotated against IMGT germline references using PyIR, a Python wrapper for IgBLAST v1.9. Any read was removed if the V/J assignment was weak (E-value above 1e-6), the CDR3 was missing, or the read contained stop codons, out-of-frame junctions, or ambiguous translated residues. V3J clonotypes were defined as sequences sharing an identical inferred V gene, J gene, and CDR3 amino acid sequence. To compute the percentage overlap between repertoires, the number of shared unique clonotypes was divided by the size of the smaller repertoire. Three approaches were used to assess repertoire richness: RTK rarefaction, the Chao1 estimator, and Recon v2.1 estimates of unobserved clonotypes. For all TCRbeta clonotypes obtained by the gDNA method from four donors, generation probabilities were computed with OLGA. TCRdb took over this immuneACCESS table, retaining in-frame rearrangements with V and J assigned. Such tables are incomplete; in checked studies, under half of the missing clones stem from an unresolved V gene, and the remainder is unexplained. V, J and clone size derive from that table, while D and trimming were established from the DNA sequence. This sample comprises over 950,000 clones, about 80% of them detected only once. Together, the top ten hold about 0.94% of the sample.

CDR1 and CDR2 are read off the germline V gene as MDHEN and SYDVKM. Ends trimmed: V by 4 bases, J by 4 bases; bases unmatched to a gene: 15. From the cysteine through the phenylalanine, the CDR3 covers 17 amino acids. The only DNA kept is the CDR3, 51 bases in frame from the first base. The donors were healthy, HIV-negative adults who had no recently reported acute infections or vaccinations. Only Caucasian adults living in Nashville, Tennessee, USA were represented among the donors. Magnetic negative selection was used to enrich CD4+ T cells, after which naive cells were positively selected on CD45RA and the negative fraction became the memory subset. Blood was obtained by leukapheresis, after which PBMCs were separated by Ficoll-Histopaque density gradient centrifugation and cryopreserved in liquid nitrogen vapor phase. Purity and quantity of every magnetically sorted T cell population were checked by analytical flow cytometry. Genomic DNA was isolated from every sorted fraction and measured by UV absorbance on a Nanodrop 2000c.

The sample consisted of memory CD4+ T cells from PBMCs. Reading the label with the study, this specimen's cell subset or site is: CD45RA-negative fraction. This receptor was taken from a man aged 18-30 years in good health. Some clones in this sample may be carry-over from other donors' samples. The sequence is built from TRBV28 and TRBJ2-7; 8 middle bases align to TRBD1. The DNA is as follows: TGTGCCAGCAGTTCGTGGCGGTTCGCAGGGGGCCTTTACGAGCAGTACTTC. It specifies CASSSWRFAGGLYEQYF.